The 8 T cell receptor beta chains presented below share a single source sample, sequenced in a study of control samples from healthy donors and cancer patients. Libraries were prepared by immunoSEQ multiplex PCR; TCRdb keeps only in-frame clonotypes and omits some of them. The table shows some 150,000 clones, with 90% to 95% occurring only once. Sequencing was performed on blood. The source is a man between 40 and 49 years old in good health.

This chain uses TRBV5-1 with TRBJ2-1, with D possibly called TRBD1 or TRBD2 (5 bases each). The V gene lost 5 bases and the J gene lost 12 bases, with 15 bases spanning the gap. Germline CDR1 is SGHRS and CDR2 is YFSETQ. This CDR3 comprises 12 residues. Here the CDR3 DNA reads TGCGCCAGCAGTTTCGACGGGACCGTGCAGTTCTTC. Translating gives CASSFDGTVQFF.

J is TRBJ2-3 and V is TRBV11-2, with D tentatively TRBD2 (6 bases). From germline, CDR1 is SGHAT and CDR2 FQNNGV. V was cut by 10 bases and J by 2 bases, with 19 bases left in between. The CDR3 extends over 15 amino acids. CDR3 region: CATDLGDFHTDTQYF. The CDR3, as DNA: TGTGCCACCGACCTAGGGGACTTCCACACAGATACGCAGTATTTT.

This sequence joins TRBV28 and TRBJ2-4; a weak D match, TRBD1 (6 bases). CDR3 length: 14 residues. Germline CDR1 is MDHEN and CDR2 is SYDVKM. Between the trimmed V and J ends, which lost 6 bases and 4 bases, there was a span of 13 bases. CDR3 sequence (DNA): TGTGCCAGCAGGCTGGACAGTCGAAAAAACATTCAGTACTTC. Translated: CASRLDSRKNIQYF.

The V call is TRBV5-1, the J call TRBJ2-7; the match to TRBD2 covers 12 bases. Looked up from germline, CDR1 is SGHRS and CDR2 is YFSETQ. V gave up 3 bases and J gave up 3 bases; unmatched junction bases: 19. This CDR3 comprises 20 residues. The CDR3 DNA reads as TGCGCCAGCAGCTCGAACGGGACACATCTAGCGGGAGGGCCTTTCTACGAGCAGTACTTC. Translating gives CASSSNGTHLAGGPFYEQYF.

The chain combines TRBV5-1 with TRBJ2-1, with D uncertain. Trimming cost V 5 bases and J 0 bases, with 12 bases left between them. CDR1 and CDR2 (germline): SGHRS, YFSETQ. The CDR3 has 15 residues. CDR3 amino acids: CASRLLMSSYNEQFF. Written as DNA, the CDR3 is TGCGCCAGCAGACTACTGATGAGCTCCTACAATGAGCAGTTCTTC.

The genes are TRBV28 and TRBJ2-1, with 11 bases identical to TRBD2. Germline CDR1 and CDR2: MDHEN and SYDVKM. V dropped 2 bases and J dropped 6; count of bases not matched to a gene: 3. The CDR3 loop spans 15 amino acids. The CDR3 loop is CASSLRLAGGNEQFF. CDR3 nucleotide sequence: TGTGCCAGCAGTTTACGGCTAGCGGGAGGCAATGAGCAGTTCTTC.

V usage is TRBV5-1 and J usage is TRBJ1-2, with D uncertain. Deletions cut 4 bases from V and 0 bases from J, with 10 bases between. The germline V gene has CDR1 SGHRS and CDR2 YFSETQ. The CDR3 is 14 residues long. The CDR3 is CASSPDGANYGYTF. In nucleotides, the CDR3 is TGCGCCAGCAGCCCGGACGGGGCTAACTATGGCTACACCTTC. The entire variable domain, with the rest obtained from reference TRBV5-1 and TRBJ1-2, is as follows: KAGVTQTPRYLIKTRGQQVTLSCSPISGHRSVSWYQQTPGQGLQFLFEYFSETQRNKGNFPGRFSGRQFSNSRSEMNVSTLELGDSALYLCASSPDGANYGYTFGSGTRLTVV.

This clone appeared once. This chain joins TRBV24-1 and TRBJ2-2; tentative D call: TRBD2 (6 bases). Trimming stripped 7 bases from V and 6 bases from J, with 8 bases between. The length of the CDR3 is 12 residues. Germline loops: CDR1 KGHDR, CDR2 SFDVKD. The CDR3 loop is CATSGGAGELFF. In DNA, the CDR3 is TGTGCCACCAGCGGCGGGGCCGGGGAGCTGTTTTTT.